The 8 T cell receptor beta chains presented below share a single source sample, sequenced in a study of blood T cell repertoires in COVID-19 (TCRdb year 2020). The library was made by the immunoSEQ multiplex PCR assay. In TCRdb, the immuneACCESS table is reduced to in-frame sequences with V and J assigned. These tables do not hold every clone; where another copy was compared, an unresolved V gene accounts for under half, and the others remain unexplained. For this sample the table gives approximately 60,000 clones, of which 82% were detected only once. Together, the top ten hold around 21% of the sample. Sequenced input: peripheral blood. These receptors originate from a woman aged 55-70 years with acute or convalescent COVID-19.

The genes are TRBV2 and TRBJ1-2, with TRBD1 matching over 7 bases. Germline loops: CDR1 SNHLY, CDR2 FYNNEI. The V gene end was trimmed by 10 bases and the J gene end by 3 bases; junction bases not matched to a gene: 11. The CDR3 is 14 residues long. DNA of the CDR3: TGTGCCACCTCCCTACAGGGGTCGTACTATGGCTACACCTTC. This encodes CATSLQGSYYGYTF.

CDR3 in amino acids: CASRGQATSSGNTIYF. As DNA, the CDR3 is TGTGCCAGTAGGGGACAGGCTACATCCTCTGGAAACACCATATATTTT. The chain employs TRBV19 and TRBJ1-3, with TRBD1 matching over 8 bases. The CDR3 is made up of 16 amino acids. V was clipped by 6 bases and J by 0 bases; unmatched bases: 7. Germline values: CDR1 LNHDA, CDR2 SQIVND (reference sequence).

This chain links TRBV5-8 with TRBJ2-7; TRBD1 matches 10 bases. Looked up from germline, CDR1 is SGHTS and CDR2 is YDEGEE. Trimming removed 0 bases from V and 6 bases from J; junction bases left unmatched: 9. The CDR3 is 16 residues long. The CDR3: CASSLGWDRGTSEQYF. CDR3 sequence (DNA): TGTGCCAGCAGCTTGGGTTGGGACAGGGGAACTTCCGAGCAGTACTTC.

The chain has TRBV20-1 and TRBJ2-7; 9 positions agree with TRBD2. Germline V CDR1 and CDR2: DFQATT, SNEGSKA (reference sequence). Trimming at V came to 3 bases and at J to 7 bases, leaving 10 bases not matched to a gene. The CDR3 is 14 residues long. CDR3 sequence (DNA): TGCAGTGCTAGTGAGCGGGGGGACCATCGGGAGCAGTACTTC. It is translated as CSASERGDHREQYF.

A few counts support this clone. The chain has TRBV4-1 and TRBJ1-5, with TRBD1 as a possible D gene (6 bases). CDR3 size: 17 residues. Germline-derived CDR1 and CDR2 are MGHRA and YSYEKL. V gave up 0 bases and J gave up 2 bases, with 14 bases separating them. The CDR3 coding sequence is TGCGCCAGCAGCCAAGAGGGCTCATCAGGGGGCAATCAGCCCCAGCATTTT. It encodes CASSQEGSSGGNQPQHF.

Only a few counts were recorded for this clone. The V and J genes are TRBV5-6 and TRBJ2-3; possible D gene TRBD2, 6 bases. Trimming left V 0 bases short and J 3 bases short, with 8 bases between. Germline V CDR1 and CDR2: SGHDT, YYEEEE. The CDR3 totals 14 residues. CDR3 sequence: CASSLELATDTQYF. The CDR3 DNA reads as TGTGCCAGCAGCTTGGAACTAGCAACAGATACGCAGTATTTT. The full variable domain, with the rest looked up from reference TRBV5-6 and TRBJ2-3, is DAGVTQSPTHLIKTRGQQVTLRCSPKSGHDTVSWYQQALGQGPQFIFQYYEEEERQRGNFPDRFSGHQFPNYSSELNVNALLLGDSALYLCASSLELATDTQYFGPGTRLTVL.

The CDR3 region has the DNA TGTGCCAGTAGGGGACAGGGGAAGGCAGATACGCAGTATTTT. It yields the protein CASRGQGKADTQYF. The chain joins TRBV19 to TRBJ2-3, with TRBD1 matching 10 bases. Germline V gene sequence: CDR1 LNHDA, CDR2 SQIVND (reference sequence). The CDR3 is 14 amino acids. V lost 6 bases, J lost 4 bases, and 4 bases stayed unmatched.

The V and J genes are TRBV12-3 or TRBV12-4 and TRBJ2-2, with a weak D call TRBD1 (6 bases). CDR3 size: 12 residues. V dropped 6 bases and J dropped 7 bases, with 9 bases sitting between them. The CDR3 protein is CASSQTGGELFF. For the CDR3, the DNA is TGTGCCAGCAGCCAGACAGGCGGGGAGCTGTTTTTT.